This TCR beta chain was profiled in a study of blood T cell repertoires in COVID-19. In the study overall: PBMCs, B-cell-depleted T cells, or T cells were the source of the cDNA or gDNA that made up the material.

This clone was found a few times. The protocol was immunoSEQ multiplex PCR, while the TCRdb copy is restricted to in-frame clones and leaves out a portion. Among approximately 210,000 clones listed, 81% were seen once. In terms of age and location, participants ranged from roughly 18 to 100 years and lived in fewer than 30 US areas. Participant-reported clinical history was the basis for cohort assignment. The germline CDR1 and CDR2 sequences are LNHDA and SQIVND (reference sequence). V lost 10 bases to trimming and J lost 3 bases; unmatched junction nucleotides: 14. This CDR3 is built from 17 residues.

Sequencing was done on a sample of PBMCs or T cells enriched from blood (not recorded which). The TCR sequence derives from a woman between 50 and 59 years old with acute COVID-19. The chain joins TRBV19 to TRBJ1-3, with TRBD1 identical over 11 bases. The CDR3: CATSTLGQGAFGNTIYF. The CDR3 DNA is TGTGCCACCTCGACTCTAGGACAGGGGGCGTTTGGAAACACCATATATTTT.